These T cell receptor beta chains were read from a single sample in a study of blood T cell repertoires in COVID-19. Libraries were prepared by immunoSEQ multiplex PCR; TCRdb keeps only in-frame clonotypes and omits some of them. The sample has over 100,000 clones; 80% are singletons. Sequenced: peripheral blood. These receptors all stem from a human donor in a cohort sampled during active or convalescent COVID-19. The CDR3 runs from the conserved cysteine through the conserved F or W. The D gene is left open where the match is weak. The size entry is marked missing in some rows and otherwise reads once, few, many or a size class.

D gene: -
clone size: -
J gene: TRBJ2-1
V gene: TRBV19
CDR3 protein: CASSDMYSYNEQFF
CDR3 DNA: TGTGCCAGTAGCGACATGTACTCCTACAATGAGCAGTTCTTC

D gene: TRBD2
clone size: -
J gene: TRBJ2-1
V gene: TRBV11-2
CDR3 protein: CASSLATSAYYNEQFF
CDR3 DNA: TGTGCCAGCAGCTTAGCAACTAGCGCTTACTACAATGAGCAGTTCTTC

D gene: -
clone size: few
J gene: TRBJ2-7
V gene: TRBV25-1
CDR3 protein: CASSGPGHRWSYEQYF
CDR3 DNA: TGTGCCAGCAGTGGTCCCGGACATCGTTGGTCCTACGAGCAGTACTTC

D gene: -
clone size: -
J gene: TRBJ1-2
V gene: TRBV12-3/TRBV12-4
CDR3 protein: CASSLESRSTF
CDR3 DNA: TGTGCCAGCAGTTTGGAATCCAGGTCCACCTTC

D gene: TRBD2
clone size: few
J gene: TRBJ2-3
V gene: TRBV18
CDR3 protein: CASSMTSPPTDTQYF
CDR3 DNA: TGTGCCAGCTCAATGACTAGCCCTCCCACAGATACGCAGTATTTT

D gene: TRBD1
clone size: once
J gene: TRBJ1-2
V gene: TRBV27
CDR3 protein: CASRFNPDRGYGYTF
CDR3 DNA: TGTGCCAGCAGGTTCAACCCGGACAGGGGTTATGGCTACACCTTC

D gene: -
clone size: once
J gene: TRBJ2-1
V gene: TRBV5-4
CDR3 protein: CASSLGQYNEQFF
CDR3 DNA: TGTGCCAGCAGCTTGGGACAGTACAATGAGCAGTTCTTC

D gene: -
clone size: few
J gene: TRBJ2-3
V gene: TRBV9
CDR3 protein: CASSFGGTSTDTQYF
CDR3 DNA: TGTGCCAGCAGTTTTGGTGGGACAAGCACAGATACGCAGTATTTT

D gene: TRBD2
clone size: -
J gene: TRBJ2-3
V gene: TRBV29-1
CDR3 protein: CSAKTSGGATDTQYF
CDR3 DNA: TGCAGCGCCAAGACTAGCGGGGGGGCCACAGATACGCAGTATTTT

D gene: -
clone size: -
J gene: TRBJ1-1
V gene: TRBV7-2
CDR3 protein: CASSLVGGQGTEAFF
CDR3 DNA: TGTGCCAGCAGCTTAGTGGGGGGGCAGGGCACTGAAGCTTTCTTT

D gene: -
clone size: -
J gene: TRBJ2-5
V gene: TRBV9
CDR3 protein: CASSVAGLGGTQYF
CDR3 DNA: TGTGCCAGCAGCGTAGCCGGCCTAGGTGGGACCCAGTACTTC

D gene: TRBD2
clone size: -
J gene: TRBJ2-5
V gene: TRBV2
CDR3 protein: CASRTGGLAGQETQYF
CDR3 DNA: TGTGCCAGCAGGACCGGGGGGCTAGCGGGCCAAGAGACCCAGTACTTC

D gene: TRBD1
clone size: -
J gene: TRBJ1-2
V gene: TRBV20-1
CDR3 protein: CSASDTGGASGYTF
CDR3 DNA: TGCAGTGCTAGTGATACAGGGGGCGCCTCTGGCTACACCTTC

D gene: -
clone size: -
J gene: TRBJ1-4
V gene: TRBV6-5
CDR3 protein: CASSYSRATNEKLFF
CDR3 DNA: TGTGCCAGCAGTTACTCGCGGGCTACCAATGAAAAACTGTTTTTT

D gene: TRBD2
clone size: once
J gene: TRBJ2-2
V gene: TRBV18
CDR3 protein: CASSPRGGHTGELFF
CDR3 DNA: TGTGCCAGCTCACCGCGGGGGGGCCACACCGGGGAGCTGTTTTTT

D gene: TRBD1
clone size: few
J gene: TRBJ1-6
V gene: TRBV14
CDR3 protein: CASSLGQGGSPLHF
CDR3 DNA: TGTGCCAGCAGCCTAGGCCAGGGGGGATCACCCCTCCACTTT

D gene: TRBD2
clone size: -
J gene: TRBJ2-2
V gene: TRBV10-3
CDR3 protein: CAISETGTSGEGDTGELFF
CDR3 DNA: TGTGCCATCAGTGAGACCGGGACTAGCGGGGAAGGGGATACCGGGGAGCTGTTTTTT

D gene: -
clone size: -
J gene: TRBJ2-6
V gene: TRBV27
CDR3 protein: CASTSWGPGANVLTF
CDR3 DNA: TGTGCCAGCACCAGTTGGGGCCCTGGGGCCAACGTCCTGACTTTC

D gene: -
clone size: -
J gene: TRBJ2-5
V gene: TRBV5-6
CDR3 protein: CASSFRLGAETQYF
CDR3 DNA: TGTGCCAGCAGCTTTAGGCTAGGCGCAGAGACCCAGTACTTC

D gene: TRBD1
clone size: -
J gene: TRBJ1-1
V gene: TRBV5-6
CDR3 protein: CASSNRDRGELEAFF
CDR3 DNA: TGTGCCAGCAGCAACCGGGACAGGGGCGAACTAGAAGCTTTCTTT

D gene: -
clone size: -
J gene: TRBJ2-1
V gene: TRBV29-1
CDR3 protein: CSARGNEQFF
CDR3 DNA: TGCAGCGCCCGGGGCAATGAGCAGTTCTTC

D gene: -
clone size: -
J gene: TRBJ2-2
V gene: TRBV19
CDR3 protein: CASSNLREAGELFF
CDR3 DNA: TGTGCCAGTAGTAACCTCAGGGAGGCCGGGGAGCTGTTTTTT

D gene: TRBD1
clone size: -
J gene: TRBJ1-5
V gene: TRBV28
CDR3 protein: CASRSGQGVVQPQHF
CDR3 DNA: TGTGCCAGCAGATCAGGACAGGGGGTGGTTCAGCCCCAGCATTTT

D gene: -
clone size: -
J gene: TRBJ1-1
V gene: TRBV20-1
CDR3 protein: CSASHRDTEAFF
CDR3 DNA: TGCAGTGCTAGTCACAGGGACACTGAAGCTTTCTTT

D gene: TRBD1
clone size: -
J gene: TRBJ1-2
V gene: TRBV7-2
CDR3 protein: CASSNGQGANYGYTF
CDR3 DNA: TGTGCCAGCAGCAACGGACAGGGAGCTAACTATGGCTACACCTTC

D gene: TRBD1
clone size: -
J gene: TRBJ2-2
V gene: TRBV7-8
CDR3 protein: CASSSGTGRIGELFF
CDR3 DNA: TGTGCCAGCTCCAGCGGGACAGGGCGTATCGGGGAGCTGTTTTTT

D gene: TRBD1
clone size: -
J gene: TRBJ1-2
V gene: TRBV4-1
CDR3 protein: CASSQDMGQGVQSLANYGYTF
CDR3 DNA: TGCGCCAGCAGCCAAGATATGGGGCAGGGGGTCCAATCGTTAGCTAACTATGGCTACACCTTC